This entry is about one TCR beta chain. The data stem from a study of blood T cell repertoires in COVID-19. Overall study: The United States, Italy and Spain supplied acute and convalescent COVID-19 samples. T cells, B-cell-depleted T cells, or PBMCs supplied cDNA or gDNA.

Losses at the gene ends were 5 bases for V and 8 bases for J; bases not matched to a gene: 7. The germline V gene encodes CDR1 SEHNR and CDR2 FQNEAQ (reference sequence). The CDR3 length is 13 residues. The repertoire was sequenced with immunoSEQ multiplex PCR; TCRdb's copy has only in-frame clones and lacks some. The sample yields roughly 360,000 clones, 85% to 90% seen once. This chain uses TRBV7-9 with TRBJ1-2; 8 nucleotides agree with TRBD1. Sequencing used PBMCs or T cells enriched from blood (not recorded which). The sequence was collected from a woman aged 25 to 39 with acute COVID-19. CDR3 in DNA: TGTGCCAGCAGCGCGACAGGGGTCTCGGGCTACACCTTC. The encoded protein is CASSATGVSGYTF.